This T cell receptor beta chain was retrieved from a study of Graves' ophthalmopathy and Graves' hyperthyroidism. Study-level background: Before any treatment was given, at initial diagnosis, peripheral blood was collected. Points from the study as a whole: Blood also carried most expanded thyroid clonotypes exceeding 0.001 frequency.

The authors amplified TCR beta CDR3 regions, and they did so from RNA transcripts for repertoire sequencing. HTBI primers were used in a first-round RT-PCR, which preceded a second-round multiplex PCR. MiXCR, run by TCRdb on the multiplex PCR reads, gives a single entry per CDR3 protein. The sample lists some 410,000 distinct CDR3 sequences; under 25% were seen once. This clonotype has a count of ten or more. Its target is unknown. The receptor comes from a woman aged 18 to 35 with stable Graves' hyperthyroidism. What was sequenced was peripheral blood.

CDR3 nucleotides: TGTGCCAGCAGCAGACAGGGGACGTACACTGAAGCTTTCTTT. Translating it yields CASSRQGTYTEAFF. The chain is built from TRBV7-8 and TRBJ1-1; 8 bases agree with TRBD1. With V trimmed by 5 bases and J by 3 bases, 5 bases remained unmatched. This CDR3 comprises 14 residues. The germline CDR1 and CDR2 sequences are SGHVS and FQNEAQ.